This T cell receptor beta chain was retrieved from a study of shared clonotypes between healthy human individuals. As for the study in general: Every donor yielded three CD4 naive, three CD4 memory, two CD8 naive and one CD8 memory plate.

Trimming took off 3 bases at V and 7 bases at J, with 16 bases between the two ends. Per the germline V gene, CDR1 is GTSNPN and CDR2 is SVGIG (reference sequence). There are 14 residues in the CDR3. Each of the donors was a healthy adult who was HIV-negative and had not had a recent acute infection or vaccination. Division of CD4+ cells produced a CD45RA+ naive subset and a CD45RA-negative memory subset. A deep-level run was used for the assay. The data were produced by immunoSEQ multiplex PCR, yet TCRdb's version contains in-frame clones alone and is incomplete. The table has around 940,000 clones, over 75% seen once; the top ten hold nearly 1.5%.

The chain couples TRBV30 to TRBJ2-1, with D possibly TRBD2 on 6 matching bases. The clonotype was recovered from a man between 18 and 29 years old in good health. Source material: memory CD4+ T cells sorted from blood. Documented subset: CD45RA-negative fraction. The CDR3 sequence is CAWRSGLARNEQFF. The CDR3 nucleotides are TGTGCCTGGAGATCGGGCCTAGCGAGGAATGAGCAGTTCTTC.